The present T cell receptor (beta chain) was sequenced within a study of blood T cell repertoires in COVID-19. Study overall: T cells, B-cell-depleted T cells, or PBMCs provided the cDNA or gDNA that served as material.

The CDR3 extends over 17 amino acids. Trimming took 4 bases from V and 5 from J, leaving 24 bases between them. The V gene's germline CDR1 is MGHRA and CDR2 YSYEKL. Some clones are missing from TCRdb's copy, which holds only in-frame ones; the method was immunoSEQ multiplex PCR. The repertoire holds around 220,000 clones, with 85% to 90% as singletons. The chain has TRBV4-1 and TRBJ2-7; weak D call: TRBD2 (8 bases). This TCR was sampled from a woman in her forties or fifties with acute or convalescent COVID-19. What was sequenced was peripheral blood. CDR3 loop: CASSPPRGQRGFNEQYF. The CDR3 DNA is TGCGCCAGCAGCCCCCCCAGGGGACAGCGGGGGTTCAACGAGCAGTACTTC.